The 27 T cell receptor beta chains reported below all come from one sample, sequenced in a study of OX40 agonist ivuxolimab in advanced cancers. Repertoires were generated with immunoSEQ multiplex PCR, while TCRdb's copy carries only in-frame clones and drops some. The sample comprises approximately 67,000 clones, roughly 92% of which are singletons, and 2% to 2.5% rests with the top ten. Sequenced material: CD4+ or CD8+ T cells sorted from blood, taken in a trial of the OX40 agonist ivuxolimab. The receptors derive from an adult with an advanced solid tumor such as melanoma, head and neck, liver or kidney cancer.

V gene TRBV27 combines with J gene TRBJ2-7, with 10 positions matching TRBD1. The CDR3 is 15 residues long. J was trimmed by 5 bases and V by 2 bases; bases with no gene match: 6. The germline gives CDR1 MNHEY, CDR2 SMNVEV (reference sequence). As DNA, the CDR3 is TGTGCCAGCAGTTTACCGGGACAGGGGATGAACGAGCAGTACTTC. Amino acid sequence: CASSLPGQGMNEQYF.

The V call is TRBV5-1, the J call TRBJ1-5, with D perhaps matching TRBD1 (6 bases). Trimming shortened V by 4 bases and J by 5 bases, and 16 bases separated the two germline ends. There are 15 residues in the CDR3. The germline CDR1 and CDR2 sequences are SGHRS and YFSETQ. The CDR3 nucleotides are TGCGCCAGCAGCGAGACAGGTGGGGGAGATCAGCCCCAGCATTTT. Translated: CASSETGGGDQPQHF.

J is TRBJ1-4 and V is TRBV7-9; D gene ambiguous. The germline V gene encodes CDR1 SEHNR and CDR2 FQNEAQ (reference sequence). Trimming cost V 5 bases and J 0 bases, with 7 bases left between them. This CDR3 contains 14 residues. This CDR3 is CASSLYATNEKLFF. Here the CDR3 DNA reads TGTGCCAGCAGCCTGTATGCAACTAATGAAAAACTGTTTTTT.

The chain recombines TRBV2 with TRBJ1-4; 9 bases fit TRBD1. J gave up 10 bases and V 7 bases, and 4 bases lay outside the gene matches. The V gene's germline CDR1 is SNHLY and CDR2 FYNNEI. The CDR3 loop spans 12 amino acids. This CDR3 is CASKGQGGKLFF. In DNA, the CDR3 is TGTGCCAGCAAGGGACAGGGTGGAAAACTGTTTTTT.

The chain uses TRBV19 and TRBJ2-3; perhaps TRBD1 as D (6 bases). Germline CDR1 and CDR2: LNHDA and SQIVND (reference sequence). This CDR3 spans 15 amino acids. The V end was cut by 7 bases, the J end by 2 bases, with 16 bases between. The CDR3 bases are TGTGCCAGTACCACGACAGGCACCCTCACAGATACGCAGTATTTT. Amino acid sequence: CASTTTGTLTDTQYF.

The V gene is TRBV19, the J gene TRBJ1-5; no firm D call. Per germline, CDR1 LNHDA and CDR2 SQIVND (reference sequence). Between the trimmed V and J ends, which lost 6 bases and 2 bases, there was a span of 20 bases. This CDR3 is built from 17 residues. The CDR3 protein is CASRPITPQIRNQPQHF. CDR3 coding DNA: TGTGCCAGTAGACCGATCACTCCACAGATACGCAATCAGCCCCAGCATTTT.

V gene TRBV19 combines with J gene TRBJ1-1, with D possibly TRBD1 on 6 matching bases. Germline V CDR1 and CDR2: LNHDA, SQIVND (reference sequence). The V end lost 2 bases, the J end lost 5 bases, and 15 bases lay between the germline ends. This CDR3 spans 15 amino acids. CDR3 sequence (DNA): TGTGCCAGTAGTATATGGGGGGCTGTATGGACTGAAGCTTTCTTT. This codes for CASSIWGAVWTEAFF.

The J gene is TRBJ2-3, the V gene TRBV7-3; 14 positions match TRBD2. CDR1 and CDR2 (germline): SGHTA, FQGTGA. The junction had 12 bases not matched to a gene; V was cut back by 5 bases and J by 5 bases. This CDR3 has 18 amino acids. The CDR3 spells CASSPSSRLAGGQDTQYF. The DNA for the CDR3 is TGTGCCAGCAGCCCCTCCAGCCGACTAGCGGGGGGGCAAGATACGCAGTATTTT.

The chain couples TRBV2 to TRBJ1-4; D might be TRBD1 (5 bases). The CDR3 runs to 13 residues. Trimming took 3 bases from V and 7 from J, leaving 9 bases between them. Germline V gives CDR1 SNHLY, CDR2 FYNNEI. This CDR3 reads CASSDGGGEKLFF. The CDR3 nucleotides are TGTGCCAGCAGTGACGGCGGGGGTGAAAAACTGTTTTTT.

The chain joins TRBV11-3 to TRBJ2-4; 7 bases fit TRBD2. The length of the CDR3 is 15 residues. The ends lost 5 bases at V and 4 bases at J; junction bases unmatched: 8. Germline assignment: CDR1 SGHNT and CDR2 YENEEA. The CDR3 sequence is CASSPGSSGKNIQYF. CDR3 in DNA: TGTGCCAGCAGCCCTGGAAGTAGCGGGAAAAACATTCAGTACTTC. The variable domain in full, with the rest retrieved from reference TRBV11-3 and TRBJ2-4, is EAGVVQSPRYKIIEKKQPVAFWCNPISGHNTLYWYLQNLGQGPELLIRYENEEAVDDSQLPKDRFSAERLKGVDSTLKIQPAELGDSAVYLCASSPGSSGKNIQYFGAGTRLSVL.

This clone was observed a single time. The CDR3 sequence is CAWSGGQGYGYTF. DNA of the CDR3: TGTGCCTGGAGTGGAGGACAGGGCTATGGCTACACCTTC. V and J are TRBV30 and TRBJ1-2; 8 bases map to TRBD1. Germline V gene data show CDR1 as GTSNPN and CDR2 as SVGIG (reference sequence). V was pared by 1 base and J by 4 bases, with 2 bases of the junction left unmatched. The CDR3 covers 13 residues.

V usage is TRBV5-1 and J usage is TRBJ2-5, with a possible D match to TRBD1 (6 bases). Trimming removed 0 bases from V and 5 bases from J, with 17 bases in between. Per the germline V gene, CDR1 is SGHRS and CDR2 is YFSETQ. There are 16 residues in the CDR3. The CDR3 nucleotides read TGCGCCAGCAGCTTGGCCGACAGGAGACGGAGGGAGACCCAGTACTTC. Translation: CASSLADRRRRETQYF. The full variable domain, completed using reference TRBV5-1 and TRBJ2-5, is KAGVTQTPRYLIKTRGQQVTLSCSPISGHRSVSWYQQTPGQGLQFLFEYFSETQRNKGNFPGRFSGRQFSNSRSEMNVSTLELGDSALYLCASSLADRRRRETQYFGPGTRLLVL.

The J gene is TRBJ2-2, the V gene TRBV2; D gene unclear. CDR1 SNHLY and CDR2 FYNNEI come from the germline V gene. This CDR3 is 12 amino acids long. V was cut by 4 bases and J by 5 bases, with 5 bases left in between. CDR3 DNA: TGTGCCAGCAGTGTACTAACCGGGGAGCTGTTTTTT. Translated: CASSVLTGELFF.

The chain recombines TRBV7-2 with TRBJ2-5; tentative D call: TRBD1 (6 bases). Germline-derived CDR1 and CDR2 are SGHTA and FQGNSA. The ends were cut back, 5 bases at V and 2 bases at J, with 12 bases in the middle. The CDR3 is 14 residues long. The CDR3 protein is CASSLTGTQETQYF. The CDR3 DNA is TGTGCCAGCAGCCTAACCGGGACACAAGAGACCCAGTACTTC.

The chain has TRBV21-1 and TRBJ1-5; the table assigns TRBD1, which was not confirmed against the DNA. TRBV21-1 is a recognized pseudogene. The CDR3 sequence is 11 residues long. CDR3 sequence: CASNQVRPEHF. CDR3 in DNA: TGTGCCAGCAACCAGGTTCGCCCGGAGCATTTT.

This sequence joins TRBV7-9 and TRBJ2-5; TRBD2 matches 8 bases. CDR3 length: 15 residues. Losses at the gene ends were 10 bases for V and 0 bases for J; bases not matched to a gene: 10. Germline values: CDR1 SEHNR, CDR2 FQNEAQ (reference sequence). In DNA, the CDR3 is TGTGCCATCCGCGGGCTAGCGGGCTACCAAGAGACCCAGTACTTC. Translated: CAIRGLAGYQETQYF.

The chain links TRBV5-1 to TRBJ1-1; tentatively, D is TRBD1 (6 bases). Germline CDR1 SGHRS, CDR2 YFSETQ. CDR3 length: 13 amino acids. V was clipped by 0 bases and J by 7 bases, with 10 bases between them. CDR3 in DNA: TGCGCCAGCAGCTTGGCAACAGGGAGTGAAGCTTTCTTT. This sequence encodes CASSLATGSEAFF.

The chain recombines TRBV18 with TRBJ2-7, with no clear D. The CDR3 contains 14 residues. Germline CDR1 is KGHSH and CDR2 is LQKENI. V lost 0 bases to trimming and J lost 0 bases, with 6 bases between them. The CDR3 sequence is CASSPPSPSYEQYF. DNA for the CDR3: TGTGCCAGCTCACCACCCAGCCCCTCCTACGAGCAGTACTTC.

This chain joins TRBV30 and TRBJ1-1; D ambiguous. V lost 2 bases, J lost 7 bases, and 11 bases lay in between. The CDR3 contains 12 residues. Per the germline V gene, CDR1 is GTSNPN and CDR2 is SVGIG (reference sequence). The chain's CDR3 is CAWSWAGNEAFF. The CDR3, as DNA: TGTGCCTGGAGTTGGGCGGGGAATGAAGCTTTCTTT.

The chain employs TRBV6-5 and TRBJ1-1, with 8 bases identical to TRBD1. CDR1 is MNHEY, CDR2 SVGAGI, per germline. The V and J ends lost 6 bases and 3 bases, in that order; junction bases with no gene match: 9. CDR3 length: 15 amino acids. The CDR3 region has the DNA TGTGCCAGCAGCCGGACAGGGACATTCGACACTGAAGCTTTCTTT. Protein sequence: CASSRTGTFDTEAFF.

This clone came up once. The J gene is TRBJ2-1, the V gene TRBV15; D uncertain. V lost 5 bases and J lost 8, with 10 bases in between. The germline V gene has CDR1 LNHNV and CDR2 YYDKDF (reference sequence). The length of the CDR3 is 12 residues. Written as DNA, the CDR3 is TGTGCCACCAGCTCCGGGCCATATGAGCAGTTCTTC. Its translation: CATSSGPYEQFF.

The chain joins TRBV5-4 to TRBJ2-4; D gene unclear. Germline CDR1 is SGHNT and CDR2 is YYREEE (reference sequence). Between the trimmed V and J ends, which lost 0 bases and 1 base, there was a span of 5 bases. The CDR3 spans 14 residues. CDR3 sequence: CASSLDLAKNIQYF. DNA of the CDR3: TGTGCCAGCAGCTTGGACCTCGCCAAAAACATTCAGTACTTC.

For the CDR3, the DNA is TGTGCCAGCAGTTTAGTACAGCATAAGACTGAAGCTTTCTTT. Translating it yields CASSLVQHKTEAFF. The chain recombines TRBV28 with TRBJ1-1, with D hard to call. V dropped 2 bases and J dropped 5 bases, with 12 bases sitting between them. The length of the CDR3 is 14 residues. The germline gives CDR1 MDHEN, CDR2 SYDVKM.

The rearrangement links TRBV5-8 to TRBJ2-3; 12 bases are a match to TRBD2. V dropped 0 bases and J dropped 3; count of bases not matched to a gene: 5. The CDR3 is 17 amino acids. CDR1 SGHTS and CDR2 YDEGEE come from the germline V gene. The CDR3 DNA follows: TGTGCCAGCAGCTTGGGACTAGCGGGAGTATTAACAGATACGCAGTATTTT. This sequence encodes CASSLGLAGVLTDTQYF.

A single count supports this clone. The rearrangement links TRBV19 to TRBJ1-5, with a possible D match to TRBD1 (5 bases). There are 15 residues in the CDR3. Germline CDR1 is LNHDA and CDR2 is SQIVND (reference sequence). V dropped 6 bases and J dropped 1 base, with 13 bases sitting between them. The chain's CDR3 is CASSPPGLSNQPQHF. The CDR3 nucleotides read TGTGCCAGTAGCCCGCCGGGACTGAGCAATCAGCCCCAGCATTTT.

CDR3 DNA: TGCGCCAGCAGCGCGGGGACAGGCGTTTTCTCCTACGAGCAGTACTTC. Protein sequence: CASSAGTGVFSYEQYF. The chain carries TRBV5-1 and TRBJ2-7; 8 bases agree with TRBD1. There are 16 residues in the CDR3. Losses at the gene ends were 4 bases for V and 0 bases for J; bases not matched to a gene: 9. The germline V gene encodes CDR1 SGHRS and CDR2 YFSETQ.

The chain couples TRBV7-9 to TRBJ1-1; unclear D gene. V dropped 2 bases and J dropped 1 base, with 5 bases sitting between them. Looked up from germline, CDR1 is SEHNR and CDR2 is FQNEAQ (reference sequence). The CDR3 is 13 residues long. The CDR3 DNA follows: TGTGCCAGCAGCTTACTCAGGAACACTGAAGCTTTCTTT. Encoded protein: CASSLLRNTEAFF.